This passage covers 23 T cell receptor beta chains from one sample sequenced in a study of T cells in localized non-small cell lung cancer. The repertoire was sequenced with immunoSEQ multiplex PCR; TCRdb's copy has only in-frame clones and lacks some. This table has tens of thousands of clones, approximately 84% appearing once. Source: peripheral blood, taken before any cancer treatment. The receptor set was obtained from a male donor aged 60 or older with stage I squamous cell lung carcinoma.

The chain is built from TRBV7-2 and TRBJ1-5; D remains unclear. CDR1 and CDR2 (germline): SGHTA, FQGNSA. This CDR3 contains 17 residues. Deletions cut 2 bases from V and 0 bases from J, with 14 bases between. The CDR3 sequence: CASSLTASRYSNQPQHF. CDR3 sequence (DNA): TGTGCCAGCAGCTTAACAGCCAGCCGCTATAGCAATCAGCCCCAGCATTTT.

This sequence joins TRBV11-2 and TRBJ2-3, with D hard to call. This CDR3 has 13 amino acids. From germline, CDR1 is SGHAT and CDR2 FQNNGV. V dropped 5 bases and J dropped 7 bases, with 13 bases sitting between them. CDR3 nucleotide sequence: TGTGCCAGCAGCCCCCTATATGGGCATACGCAGTATTTT. The encoded protein is CASSPLYGHTQYF. Drawing the rest from reference TRBV11-2 and TRBJ2-3, the complete variable domain is EAGVAQSPRYKIIEKRQSVAFWCNPISGHATLYWYQQILGQGPKLLIQFQNNGVVDDSQLPKDRFSAERLKGVDSTLKIQPAKLEDSAVYLCASSPLYGHTQYFGPGTRLTVL.

The chain joins TRBV4-1 to TRBJ1-1; 9 bases line up with TRBD1. The trim removed 1 base at V and 0 bases at J, leaving 3 bases unmatched. Germline V gene lookup returns CDR1 MGHRA and CDR2 YSYEKL. The CDR3 totals 16 residues. The DNA for the CDR3 is TGCGCCAGCAGCCAAGGGAGGGACAGGGTGAACACTGAAGCTTTCTTT. Its protein is CASSQGRDRVNTEAFF.

In this sample, this clone turned up once. The rearrangement links TRBV9 to TRBJ1-1, with D perhaps TRBD1 (6 bases). Looked up from germline, CDR1 is SGDLS and CDR2 is YYNGEE. V was cut by 4 bases and J by 5 bases, with 18 bases left in between. This CDR3 is built from 15 residues. The CDR3: CASSLLRTAGTEAFF. CDR3 nucleotides: TGTGCCAGCAGCCTATTACGGACAGCGGGGACTGAAGCTTTCTTT. The variable domain in full, with the rest retrieved from reference TRBV9 and TRBJ1-1, is DSGVTQTPKHLITATGQRVTLRCSPRSGDLSVYWYQQSLDQGLQFLIQYYNGEERAKGNILERFSAQQFPDLHSELNLSSLELGDSALYFCASSLLRTAGTEAFFGQGTRLTVV.

The chain links TRBV15 to TRBJ2-1, with TRBD2 matching 8 bases. The CDR3 is 14 residues long. Germline trimming cut 5 bases from V and 10 bases from J; bases unmatched to any gene: 10. Germline V gene lookup returns CDR1 LNHNV and CDR2 YYDKDF (reference sequence). Here the CDR3 reads CATSPGRDATEQFF. In DNA, the CDR3 is TGTGCCACCAGCCCCGGGAGGGACGCAACGGAGCAGTTCTTC.

The CDR3 spells CAWSVTPTYNSPLHF. The CDR3 DNA follows: TGTGCCTGGAGTGTAACTCCGACCTATAATTCACCCCTCCACTTT. The chain carries TRBV30 and TRBJ1-6; D is undetermined. Germline V CDR1 and CDR2: GTSNPN, SVGIG (reference sequence). The CDR3 has 15 amino acids. Trimming took 0 bases from V and 2 from J, leaving 8 bases between them.

This chain links TRBV6-4 with TRBJ2-3, with D perhaps TRBD1 or TRBD2 (5 bases each). This CDR3 has 16 amino acids. The germline V gene has CDR1 MRHNA and CDR2 SNTAGT. V lost 0 bases, J lost 1 base, and 11 bases lay in between. CDR3 DNA sequence: TGTGCCAGCAGTGACTCCTTTTTGGGGGGCACAGATACGCAGTATTTT. This sequence encodes CASSDSFLGGTDTQYF.

The chain has TRBV7-3 and TRBJ1-5; weak D call: TRBD1 (6 bases). Germline V gene lookup returns CDR1 SGHTA and CDR2 FQGTGA. Trimming left V 6 bases short and J 7 bases short, with 13 bases between. The CDR3 has 13 amino acids. The CDR3 is CASSQLQGQPQHF. Written as DNA, the CDR3 is TGTGCCAGCAGTCAACTACAGGGACAGCCCCAGCATTTT.

The chain employs TRBV6-5 and TRBJ2-2; the D is unclear. V shed 0 bases and J shed 3 bases, with 8 bases lying between them. Germline V gene data show CDR1 as MNHEY and CDR2 as SVGAGI. This CDR3 contains 15 residues. For the CDR3, the DNA is TGTGCCAGCAGTTACTCAGGGATCGACACCGGGGAGCTGTTTTTT. Amino acids: CASSYSGIDTGELFF.

The J gene is TRBJ1-4, the V gene TRBV25-1, with unresolved D. CDR1 and CDR2 (germline): MGHDK, SYGVNS. The CDR3 is 12 residues long. Trimming cost V 0 bases and J 11 bases, with 7 bases left between them. The CDR3 nucleotides are TGTGCCAGCAGTGAATATAAAGGGAAACTGTTTTTT. This encodes CASSEYKGKLFF.

The V call is TRBV6-6, the J call TRBJ1-4; 7 bases fit TRBD1. CDR3 length equals 15 residues. The germline V gene has CDR1 MNHNY and CDR2 SVGAGI (reference sequence). Trimming took 7 bases from V and 5 from J; bases not matched to a gene: 10. CDR3 DNA: TGTGCCAGCATTCTTTCGGGACAGCCCAATGAAAAACTGTTTTTT. As protein: CASILSGQPNEKLFF.

The genes are TRBV7-2 and TRBJ2-7, with 8 bases fitting TRBD2. The CDR3 loop spans 14 amino acids. The V and J ends lost 6 bases and 5 bases, in that order; junction bases with no gene match: 9. Per germline, CDR1 SGHTA and CDR2 FQGNSA. The CDR3 region is CASRQTGTRHEQYF. In DNA, the CDR3 is TGTGCCAGCAGGCAAACCGGGACTAGACACGAGCAGTACTTC.

The CDR3 DNA sequence: TGTGCCAGCAGCCAAGGTGAGGGTAGCTGGGCCAACGTCCTGACTTTC. This gives the protein CASSQGEGSWANVLTF. The chain couples TRBV16 to TRBJ2-6; D may be TRBD2 (5 bases). V was trimmed by 2 bases and J by 5 bases, leaving 13 bases between them. Germline CDR1 and CDR2: KGHSY and FQNENV. The length of the CDR3 is 16 residues.

V is TRBV6-6 and J is TRBJ1-4; D is unresolved. Trimming removed 8 bases at V and 0 bases at J, with 10 bases between. The CDR3 loop spans 14 amino acids. The germline CDR1 and CDR2 sequences are MNHNY and SVGAGI (reference sequence). The chain's CDR3 is CASCHLATNEKLFF. Here the CDR3 DNA reads TGTGCCAGCTGTCACTTGGCAACTAATGAAAAACTGTTTTTT.

V gene TRBV5-5 combines with J gene TRBJ1-2; D is undetermined. The CDR3 has 14 residues. Trimming removed 1 base at V and 2 bases at J, with 9 bases between. From germline, CDR1 is SGHKS and CDR2 YYEKEE (reference sequence). CDR3 sequence reads: CASSLSLANYGYTF. CDR3 coding DNA: TGTGCCAGCAGCTTGAGCCTGGCCAACTATGGCTACACCTTC.

The rearrangement links TRBV6-1 to TRBJ1-4; D ambiguous. This CDR3 spans 15 amino acids. V lost 7 bases and J lost 0, with 12 bases in between. The germline CDR1 and CDR2 sequences are MNHNS and SASEGT. The CDR3 region is CASISSSATNEKLFF. CDR3 nucleotides: TGTGCCAGCATAAGTTCTTCTGCAACTAATGAAAAACTGTTTTTT.

This chain joins TRBV7-3 and TRBJ2-5; no clear D gene. Trimming removed 5 bases at V and 2 bases at J, with 9 bases between. The CDR3 spans 13 residues. Germline lookup yields CDR1 SGHTA and CDR2 FQGTGA. The DNA for the CDR3 is TGTGCCAGCAGCCGAGCCAGGCAAGAGACCCAGTACTTC. Amino acids: CASSRARQETQYF. Full variable domain (missing parts from reference TRBV7-3 and TRBJ2-5): GAGVSQTPSNKVTEKGKYVELRCDPISGHTALYWYRQSLGQGPEFLIYFQGTGAADDSGLPNDRFFAVRPEGSVSTLKIQRTERGDSAVYLCASSRARQETQYFGPGTRLLVL.

This chain uses TRBV30 with TRBJ2-5, with 9 nucleotides matching TRBD1. Germline V gives CDR1 GTSNPN, CDR2 SVGIG (reference sequence). The CDR3 is 13 amino acids. Losses at the gene ends were 5 bases for V and 5 bases for J; bases not matched to a gene: 6. The DNA of the CDR3 is TGTGCCTGGGTGGACAGGGGAAAGGAGACCCAGTACTTC. Translation: CAWVDRGKETQYF.

This chain links TRBV18 with TRBJ2-5, with D maybe TRBD2 (5 bases). CDR3 length: 14 residues. Germline V gene lookup returns CDR1 KGHSH and CDR2 LQKENI. The V and J ends lost 3 bases and 2 bases respectively, with 10 bases between them. CDR3 sequence reads: CASSPPGSQETQYF. DNA of the CDR3: TGTGCCAGCTCACCCCCGGGATCTCAAGAGACCCAGTACTTC.

This clone was observed a few times. Because the CDR3's place on the DNA is in doubt, the DNA is left out and the CDR3 is given as listed by TCRdb. CDR3 in amino acids: CASSFGPGADTQYF. The chain uses TRBV27 and TRBJ2-3; the table's D call, TRBD1, was not checked against the DNA. Germline CDR1 and CDR2: MNHEY and SMNVEV (reference sequence). The CDR3 has 14 amino acids, counting both end residues.

The rearrangement links TRBV27 to TRBJ2-3; unclear D gene. Deletions cut 6 bases from V and 6 bases from J, with 7 bases between. CDR1 is MNHEY and CDR2 is SMNVEV in the germline V gene (reference sequence). The CDR3 consists of 11 residues. As DNA, the CDR3 is TGTGCCAGCAGCCGAAGGGATACGCAGTATTTT. It is translated as CASSRRDTQYF.

The rearrangement links TRBV30 to TRBJ1-5; no firm D call. The CDR3 loop spans 15 amino acids. Trimming took 0 bases from V and 5 from J, leaving 14 bases between them. Germline V gene lookup returns CDR1 GTSNPN and CDR2 SVGIG (reference sequence). DNA of the CDR3: TGTGCCTGGAGTGTTTTGGGCCGCGGGGATCAGCCCCAGCATTTT. This sequence encodes CAWSVLGRGDQPQHF. The full variable domain, rest sourced from reference TRBV30 and TRBJ1-5, is SQTIHQWPATLVQPVGSPLSLECTVEGTSNPNLYWYRQAAGRGLQLLFYSVGIGQISSEVPQNLSASRPQDRQFILSSKKLLLSDSGFYLCAWSVLGRGDQPQHFGDGTRLSIL.

Concerning this clone: Within the sample, other DNA sequences also encode this same CDR3. V gene TRBV7-9 combines with J gene TRBJ2-7; D call uncertain. The CDR3 runs to 11 residues. CDR1 and CDR2 (germline): SEHNR, FQNEAQ (reference sequence). Trimming stripped 0 bases from V and 6 bases from J, with 3 bases between. The CDR3 is CASSLAREQYF. The CDR3 bases are TGTGCCAGCAGCTTAGCGCGCGAGCAGTACTTC.